These 19 T cell receptor beta chains share one sample of origin, sequenced in a study of OX40 agonist ivuxolimab in advanced cancers. The repertoire was sequenced with immunoSEQ multiplex PCR; TCRdb's copy has only in-frame clones and lacks some. The sample lists under 85,000 clones, 86% occurring once. This material consisted of CD4+ or CD8+ T cells sorted from blood, taken in a trial of the OX40 agonist ivuxolimab. The source is an adult with an advanced solid tumor such as melanoma, head and neck, liver or kidney cancer.

The genes are TRBV6-5 and TRBJ2-2, with 9 bases identical to TRBD1. The CDR3 covers 15 residues. The V gene end was trimmed by 5 bases and the J gene end by 1 base; junction bases not matched to a gene: 2. Germline values: CDR1 MNHEY, CDR2 SVGAGI. DNA for the CDR3: TGTGCCAGCAGTAGACAGGGGGTGAACACCGGGGAGCTGTTTTTT. The encoded protein is CASSRQGVNTGELFF.

The chain uses TRBV23-1 and TRBJ2-7; D is undetermined. TRBV23-1 has ORF status, its function being uncertain. The V end lost 5 bases, the J end lost 0 bases, and 2 bases lay between the germline ends. The CDR3 length is 11 residues. The CDR3 reads CASSSSYEQYF. The CDR3 nucleotides read TGCGCCAGCAGTTCCTCCTACGAGCAGTACTTC.

This rearrangement joins TRBV15 to TRBJ1-1; the D is unclear. CDR3 length: 22 amino acids. CDR1 and CDR2 from the germline V gene are LNHNV and YYDKDF (reference sequence). V was shortened by 5 bases and J by 0 bases, with 34 bases between the two germline ends. The CDR3 here is CATSPDRTDLGLSSVMNTEAFF. The CDR3 DNA sequence: TGTGCCACCAGCCCTGATCGGACGGATTTAGGATTGTCATCGGTCATGAACACTGAAGCTTTCTTT.

The chain links TRBV5-6 to TRBJ2-1; 8 bases fit TRBD1. The germline gives CDR1 SGHDT, CDR2 YYEEEE. With V trimmed by 6 bases and J by 0 bases, 2 bases remained unmatched. This CDR3 is built from 14 residues. In nucleotides, the CDR3 is TGTGCCAGCATCACAGGGGGCTCCTACAATGAGCAGTTCTTC. Translating it yields CASITGGSYNEQFF.

The chain uses TRBV6-6 and TRBJ1-2; D is unclear. This CDR3 is 14 amino acids long. Trimming took off 6 bases at V and 1 base at J, with 12 bases between the two ends. CDR1 MNHNY and CDR2 SVGAGI come from the germline V gene (reference sequence). DNA for the CDR3: TGTGCCAGCAGCCGTCTCGGGGATAACTATGGCTACACCTTC. This gives the protein CASSRLGDNYGYTF.

The chain uses TRBV28 and TRBJ1-2, with 9 bases matching TRBD1. The germline gives CDR1 MDHEN, CDR2 SYDVKM. The CDR3 runs to 16 residues. The ends lost 8 bases at V and 6 bases at J; junction bases unmatched: 16. The CDR3 region is CASVELTPGQGHGYTF. The CDR3 nucleotides read TGTGCCAGCGTAGAGCTGACCCCGGGACAGGGCCATGGCTACACCTTC.

This clone was counted a single time. J is TRBJ1-1 and V is TRBV29-1, with D possibly being TRBD1 (6 bases). V shed 8 bases and J shed 6 bases, with 22 bases lying between them. This CDR3 has 14 amino acids. CDR1 and CDR2 from the germline V gene are SQVTM and ANQGSEA. DNA for the CDR3: TGCAGCACCCCGGGAAGGGGGATAGGTTCTGAAGCTTTCTTT. Encoded protein: CSTPGRGIGSEAFF. The entire variable domain, with the rest obtained from reference TRBV29-1 and TRBJ1-1, is as follows: SAVISQKPSRDICQRGTSLTIQCQVDSQVTMMFWYRQQPGQSLTLIATANQGSEATYESGFVIDKFPISRPNLTFSTLTVSNMSPEDSSIYLCSTPGRGIGSEAFFGQGTRLTVV.

The CDR3 coding sequence is TGTGCCAGCAGTTCCCTAGCGGACAGGGGACCAAACTATGGCTACACCTTC. It is translated as CASSSLADRGPNYGYTF. The rearrangement joins TRBV27 to TRBJ1-2; 9 positions match TRBD1. Germline-derived CDR1 and CDR2 are MNHEY and SMNVEV (reference sequence). V trimming: 4 bases; J trimming: 2 bases; junction bases outside the gene matches: 11. The CDR3 loop spans 17 amino acids.

V is TRBV5-1 and J is TRBJ2-2; no reliable D call. The CDR3 has 15 amino acids. The ends were cut back, 0 bases at V and 4 bases at J, with 10 bases in the middle. Germline CDR1 is SGHRS and CDR2 is YFSETQ. CDR3 in DNA: TGCGCCAGCAGCTTGGGGCCGACCTTCACCGGGGAGCTGTTTTTT. This encodes CASSLGPTFTGELFF.

This clone has just a few counts. CDR3 DNA: TGCGCCAGCAGCCAAGGACAGGGGGCACTCTACGAGCAGTACTTC. Residues: CASSQGQGALYEQYF. This chain connects TRBV4-3 to TRBJ2-7; 10 bases align to TRBD1. Losses at the gene ends were 1 base for V and 3 bases for J; bases not matched to a gene: 3. The CDR3 runs 15 residues. Germline lookup yields CDR1 LGHNA and CDR2 YSLEER.

This clone has just a few counts. A read error may produce the germline difference seen at one junction end. The rearrangement joins TRBV4-1 to TRBJ2-7, with 8 bases fitting TRBD2. This CDR3 is 15 amino acids long. Germline lookup yields CDR1 MGHRA and CDR2 YSYEKL. CDR3 DNA sequence: TGTGCCAGCAGCCAAGATTTAGCGGGATCCTACGAGCAGTACTTC. Its translation is CASSQDLAGSYEQYF.

The chain recombines TRBV12-5 with TRBJ2-3, with unresolved D. Germline CDR1 and CDR2: LGHNT and FRNRAP. The CDR3 loop spans 11 amino acids. Trimming took off 2 bases at V and 3 bases at J, with 0 bases between the two ends. CDR3 DNA: TGTGCTAGTGGTTTGACAGATACGCAGTATTTT. This codes for CASGLTDTQYF.

The CDR3 is CATSMMTGVTDTQYF. CDR3 coding DNA: TGTGCCACCAGCATGATGACAGGGGTCACAGATACGCAGTATTTT. The V gene is TRBV10-3, the J gene TRBJ2-3; TRBD1 matches at 8 bases. Germline loops: CDR1 ENHRY, CDR2 SYGVKD. CDR3 size: 15 residues. The junction had 11 bases not matched to a gene; V was cut back by 10 bases and J by 2 bases.

V and J are TRBV7-2 and TRBJ2-1; tentatively, D is TRBD1 or TRBD2 (5 bases each). Deletions cut 6 bases from V and 7 bases from J, with 13 bases between. CDR1 is SGHTA and CDR2 is FQGNSA in the germline V gene. There are 13 residues in the CDR3. CDR3 sequence (DNA): TGTGCCAGCAGTTCGCCGGGGCCGAATGAGCAGTTCTTC. Its translation is CASSSPGPNEQFF.

This clone came up a few times. This sequence joins TRBV11-2 and TRBJ1-1; no clear D. Germline V gives CDR1 SGHAT, CDR2 FQNNGV. This CDR3 spans 13 amino acids. V was clipped by 3 bases and J by 0 bases, with 5 bases between them. DNA for the CDR3: TGTGCCAGCAGCTTCACATTGAACACTGAAGCTTTCTTT. Amino acid sequence: CASSFTLNTEAFF.

This clone was seen a single time. The J gene is TRBJ2-2, the V gene TRBV25-1; D remains unclear. Germline V gives CDR1 MGHDK, CDR2 SYGVNS. The CDR3 runs to 13 residues. Trimming cost V 2 bases and J 5 bases, with 6 bases left between them. The CDR3 loop is CASSEGGTGELFF. The DNA of the CDR3 is TGTGCCAGCAGTGAAGGTGGTACCGGGGAGCTGTTTTTT.

This rearrangement joins TRBV5-4 to TRBJ2-7, with 10 bases lining up with TRBD2. With V trimmed by 3 bases and J by 2 bases, 5 bases remained unmatched. This CDR3 contains 15 residues. Germline CDR1 is SGHNT and CDR2 is YYREEE (reference sequence). CDR3 loop: CASSYSGTSAYEQYF. CDR3 nucleotide sequence: TGTGCCAGCAGCTACTCCGGGACTAGCGCCTACGAGCAGTACTTC.

The rearrangement links TRBV7-2 to TRBJ1-2, with a tentative D call TRBD1 (5 bases). V shed 0 bases and J shed 4 bases, with 18 bases lying between them. The length of the CDR3 is 17 residues. CDR1 SGHTA and CDR2 FQGNSA come from the germline V gene. CDR3 amino acids: CASSLASPATGGYGYTF. DNA of the CDR3: TGTGCCAGCAGCTTAGCGTCTCCGGCAACAGGAGGCTATGGCTACACCTTC.

As DNA, the CDR3 is TGTGCCTGGAGTGGCGGGACAGCTGGGAACACCGGGGAGCTGTTTTTT. Amino acids: CAWSGGTAGNTGELFF. This chain joins TRBV30 and TRBJ2-2; D might be TRBD1 (7 bases). With 1 base removed from V and 1 base from J, the gap between germline ends came to 13 bases. Germline values: CDR1 GTSNPN, CDR2 SVGIG (reference sequence). This CDR3 is 16 amino acids long.